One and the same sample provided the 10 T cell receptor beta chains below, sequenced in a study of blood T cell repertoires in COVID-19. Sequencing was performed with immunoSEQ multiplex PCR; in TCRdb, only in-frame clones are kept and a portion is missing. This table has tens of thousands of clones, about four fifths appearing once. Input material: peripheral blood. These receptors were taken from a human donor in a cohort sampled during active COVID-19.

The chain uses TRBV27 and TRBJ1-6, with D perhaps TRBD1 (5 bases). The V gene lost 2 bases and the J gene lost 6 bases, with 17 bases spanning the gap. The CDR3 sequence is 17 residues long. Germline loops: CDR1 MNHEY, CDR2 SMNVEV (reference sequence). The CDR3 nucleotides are TGTGCCAGCAGTTTAATCTTACGGCAGGGTCCTAATTCACCCCTCCACTTT. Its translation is CASSLILRQGPNSPLHF.

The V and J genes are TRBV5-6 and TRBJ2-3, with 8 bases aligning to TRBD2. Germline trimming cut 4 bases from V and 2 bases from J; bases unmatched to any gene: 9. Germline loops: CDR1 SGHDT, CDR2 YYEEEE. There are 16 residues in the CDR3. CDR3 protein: CASSRGGRYDTDTQYF. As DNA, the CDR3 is TGTGCCAGCAGCCGGGGGGGCCGGTACGACACAGATACGCAGTATTTT.

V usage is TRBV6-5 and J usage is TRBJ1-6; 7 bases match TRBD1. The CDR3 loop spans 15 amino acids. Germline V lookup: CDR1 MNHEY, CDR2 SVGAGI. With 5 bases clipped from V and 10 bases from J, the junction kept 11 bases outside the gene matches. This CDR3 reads CASSPDRVDGSPLHF. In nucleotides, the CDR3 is TGTGCCAGCAGTCCAGACAGGGTCGATGGCTCACCCCTCCACTTT.

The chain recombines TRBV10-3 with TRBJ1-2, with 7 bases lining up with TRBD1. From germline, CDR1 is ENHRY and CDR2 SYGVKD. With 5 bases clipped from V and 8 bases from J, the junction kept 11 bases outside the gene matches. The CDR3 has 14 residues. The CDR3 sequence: CAISRQGGAEGYTF. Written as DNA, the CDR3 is TGTGCCATCAGTAGGCAGGGGGGCGCGGAGGGCTACACCTTC.

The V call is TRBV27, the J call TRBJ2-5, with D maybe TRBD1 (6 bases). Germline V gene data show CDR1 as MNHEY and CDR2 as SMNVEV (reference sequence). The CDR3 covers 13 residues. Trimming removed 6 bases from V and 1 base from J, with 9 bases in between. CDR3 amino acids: CASSPDSQETQYF. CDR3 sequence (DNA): TGTGCCAGCAGCCCGGACAGCCAAGAGACCCAGTACTTC.

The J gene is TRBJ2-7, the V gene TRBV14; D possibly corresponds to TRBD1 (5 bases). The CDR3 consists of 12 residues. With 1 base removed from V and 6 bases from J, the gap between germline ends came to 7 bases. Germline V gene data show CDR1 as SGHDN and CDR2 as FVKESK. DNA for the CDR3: TGTGCCAGCAGCCAAGGACAGCTCGAGCAGTACTTC. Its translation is CASSQGQLEQYF.

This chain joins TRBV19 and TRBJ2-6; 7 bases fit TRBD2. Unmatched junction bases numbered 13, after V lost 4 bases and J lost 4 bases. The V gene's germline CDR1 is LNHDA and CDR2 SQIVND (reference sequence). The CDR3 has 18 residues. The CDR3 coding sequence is TGTGCCAGTAGTACCCACGCAGGGAGGGGCACCGGGGCCAACGTCCTGACTTTC. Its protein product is CASSTHAGRGTGANVLTF.

CDR3 sequence reads: CASSPGGGLHEQYF. Written as DNA, the CDR3 is TGTGCCAGCAGCCCAGGAGGGGGCTTACACGAGCAGTACTTC. This chain uses TRBV5-8 with TRBJ2-7; a possible D gene is TRBD1 (7 bases). CDR3 length equals 14 residues. V lost 4 bases and J 5 bases, leaving 16 bases between the germline ends. The V gene's germline CDR1 is SGHTS and CDR2 YDEGEE.

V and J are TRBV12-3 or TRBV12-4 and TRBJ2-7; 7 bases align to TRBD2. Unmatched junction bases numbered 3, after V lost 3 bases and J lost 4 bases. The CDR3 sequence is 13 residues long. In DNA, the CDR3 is TGTGCCAGCAGTTTCGCGCGGGGGTACGAGCAGTACTTC. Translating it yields CASSFARGYEQYF.

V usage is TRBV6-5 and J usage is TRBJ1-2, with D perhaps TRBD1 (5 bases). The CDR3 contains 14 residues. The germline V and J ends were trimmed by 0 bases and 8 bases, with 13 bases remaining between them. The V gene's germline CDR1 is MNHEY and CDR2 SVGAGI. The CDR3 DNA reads TGTGCCAGCAGTTACTCGCAGGGAACGGGCGGCTACACCTTC. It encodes CASSYSQGTGGYTF.